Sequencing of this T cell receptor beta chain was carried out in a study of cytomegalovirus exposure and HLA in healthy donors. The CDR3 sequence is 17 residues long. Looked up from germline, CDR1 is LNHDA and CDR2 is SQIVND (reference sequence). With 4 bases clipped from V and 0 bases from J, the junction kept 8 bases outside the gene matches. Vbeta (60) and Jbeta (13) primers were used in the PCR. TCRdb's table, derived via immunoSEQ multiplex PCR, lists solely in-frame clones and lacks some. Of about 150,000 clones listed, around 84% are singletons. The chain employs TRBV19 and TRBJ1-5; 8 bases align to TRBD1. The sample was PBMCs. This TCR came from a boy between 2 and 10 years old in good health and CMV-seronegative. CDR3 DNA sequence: TGTGCCAGTAGTACCGGGACAGGAAGGTTTAGCAATCAGCCCCAGCATTTT. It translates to CASSTGTGRFSNQPQHF.